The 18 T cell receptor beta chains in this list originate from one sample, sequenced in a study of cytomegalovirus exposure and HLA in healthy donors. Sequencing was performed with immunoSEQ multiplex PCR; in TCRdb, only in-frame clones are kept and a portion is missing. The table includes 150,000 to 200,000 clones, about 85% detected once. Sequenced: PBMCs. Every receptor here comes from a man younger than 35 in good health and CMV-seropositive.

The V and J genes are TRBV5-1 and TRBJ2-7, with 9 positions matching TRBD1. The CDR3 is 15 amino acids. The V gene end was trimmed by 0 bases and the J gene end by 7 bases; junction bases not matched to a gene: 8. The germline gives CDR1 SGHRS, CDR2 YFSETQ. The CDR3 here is CASSLEGQGPWEQYF. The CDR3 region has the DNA TGCGCCAGCAGCTTGGAGGGACAGGGACCTTGGGAGCAGTACTTC.

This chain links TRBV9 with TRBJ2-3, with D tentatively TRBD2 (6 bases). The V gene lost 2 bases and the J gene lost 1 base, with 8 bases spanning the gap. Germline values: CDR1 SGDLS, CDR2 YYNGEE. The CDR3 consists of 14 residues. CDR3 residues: CASSVREGTDTQYF. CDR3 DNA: TGTGCCAGCAGCGTGAGGGAGGGCACAGATACGCAGTATTTT.

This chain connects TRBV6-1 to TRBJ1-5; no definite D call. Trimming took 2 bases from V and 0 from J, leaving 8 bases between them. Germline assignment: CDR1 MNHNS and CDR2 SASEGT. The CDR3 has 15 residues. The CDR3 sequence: CASSEQRYSNQPQHF. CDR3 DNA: TGTGCCAGCAGTGAACAACGGTATAGCAATCAGCCCCAGCATTTT.

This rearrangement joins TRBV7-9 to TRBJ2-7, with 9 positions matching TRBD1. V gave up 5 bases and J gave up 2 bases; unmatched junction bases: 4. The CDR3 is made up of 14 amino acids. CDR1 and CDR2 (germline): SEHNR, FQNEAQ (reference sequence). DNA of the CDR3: TGTGCCAGCAGCAGCCGGGACAGGGCCTACGAGCAGTACTTC. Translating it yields CASSSRDRAYEQYF.

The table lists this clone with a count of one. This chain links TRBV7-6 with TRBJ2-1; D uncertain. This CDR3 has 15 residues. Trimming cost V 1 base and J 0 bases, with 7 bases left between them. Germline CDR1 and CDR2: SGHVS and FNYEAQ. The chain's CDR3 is CASSLDWSSYNEQFF. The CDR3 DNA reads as TGTGCCAGCAGCTTAGACTGGAGCTCCTACAATGAGCAGTTCTTC.

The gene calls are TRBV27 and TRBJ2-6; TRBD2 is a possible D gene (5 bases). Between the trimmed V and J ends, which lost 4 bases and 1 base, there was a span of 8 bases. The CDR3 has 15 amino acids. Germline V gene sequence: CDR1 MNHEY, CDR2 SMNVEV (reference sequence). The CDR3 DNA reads TGTGCCAGCAGTTCTCGACTATCTGGGGCCAACGTCCTGACTTTC. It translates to CASSSRLSGANVLTF.

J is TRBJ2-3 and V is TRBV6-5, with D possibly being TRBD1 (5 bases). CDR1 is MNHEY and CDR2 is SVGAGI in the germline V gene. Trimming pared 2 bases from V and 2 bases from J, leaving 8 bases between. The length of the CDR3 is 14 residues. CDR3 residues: CASSYGAPTDTQYF. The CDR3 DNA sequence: TGTGCCAGCAGTTACGGGGCACCCACAGATACGCAGTATTTT.

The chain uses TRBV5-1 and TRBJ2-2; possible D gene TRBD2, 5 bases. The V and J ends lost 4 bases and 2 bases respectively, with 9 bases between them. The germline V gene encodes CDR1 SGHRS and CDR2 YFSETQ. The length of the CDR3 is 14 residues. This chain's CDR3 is CASSPTGNTGELFF. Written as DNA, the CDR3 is TGCGCCAGCAGCCCCACGGGAAACACCGGGGAGCTGTTTTTT.

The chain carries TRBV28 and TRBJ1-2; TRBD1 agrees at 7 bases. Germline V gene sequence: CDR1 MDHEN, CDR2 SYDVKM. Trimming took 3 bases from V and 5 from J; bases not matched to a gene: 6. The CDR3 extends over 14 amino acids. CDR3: CASSFLGQEYGYTF. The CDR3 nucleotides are TGTGCCAGCAGTTTCCTTGGACAGGAGTATGGCTACACCTTC.

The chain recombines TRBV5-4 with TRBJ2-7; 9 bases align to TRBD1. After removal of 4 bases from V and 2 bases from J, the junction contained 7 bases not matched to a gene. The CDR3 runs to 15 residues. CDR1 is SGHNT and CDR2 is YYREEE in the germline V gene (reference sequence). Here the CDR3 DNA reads TGTGCCAGCAGCCCGGGACAGGGTTTTGCCTACGAGCAGTACTTC. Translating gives CASSPGQGFAYEQYF. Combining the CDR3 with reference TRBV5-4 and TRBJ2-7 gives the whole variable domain ETGVTQSPTHLIKTRGQQVTLRCSSQSGHNTVSWYQQALGQGPQFIFQYYREEENGRGNFPPRFSGLQFPNYSSELNVNALELDDSALYLCASSPGQGFAYEQYFGPGTRLTVT.

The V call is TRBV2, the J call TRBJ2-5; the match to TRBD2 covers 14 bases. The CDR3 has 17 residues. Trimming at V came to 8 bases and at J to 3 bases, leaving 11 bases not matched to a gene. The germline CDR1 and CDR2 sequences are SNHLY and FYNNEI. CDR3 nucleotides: TGTGCCAGCTCCCTCATCCCGACTAGCGGGAGGGAAGAGACCCAGTACTTC. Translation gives CASSLIPTSGREETQYF.

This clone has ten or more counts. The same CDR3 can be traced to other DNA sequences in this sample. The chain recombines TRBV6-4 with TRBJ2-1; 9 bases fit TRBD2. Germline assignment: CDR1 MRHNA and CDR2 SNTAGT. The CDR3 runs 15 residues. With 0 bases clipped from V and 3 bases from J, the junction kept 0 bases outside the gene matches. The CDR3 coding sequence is TGTGCCAGCAGTGACTCTAGCGGGAGCTACAATGAGCAGTTCTTC. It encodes CASSDSSGSYNEQFF.

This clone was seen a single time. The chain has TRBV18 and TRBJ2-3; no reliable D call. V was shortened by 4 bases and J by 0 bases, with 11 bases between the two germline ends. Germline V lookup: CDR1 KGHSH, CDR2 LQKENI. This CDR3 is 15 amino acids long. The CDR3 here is CASSRSGPSTDTQYF. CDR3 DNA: TGTGCCAGCTCACGGTCAGGTCCTAGCACAGATACGCAGTATTTT.

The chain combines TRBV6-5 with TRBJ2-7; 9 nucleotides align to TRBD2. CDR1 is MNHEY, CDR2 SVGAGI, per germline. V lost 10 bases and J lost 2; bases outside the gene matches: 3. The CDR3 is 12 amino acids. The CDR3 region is CATIAGAYEQYF. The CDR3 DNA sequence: TGTGCCACAATAGCGGGAGCCTACGAGCAGTACTTC.

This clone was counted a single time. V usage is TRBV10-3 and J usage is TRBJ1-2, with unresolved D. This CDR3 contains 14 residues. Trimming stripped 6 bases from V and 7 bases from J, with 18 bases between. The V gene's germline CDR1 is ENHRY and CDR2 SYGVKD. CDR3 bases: TGTGCCATCAGATCCATGGCCGAAAGGAGTGGCTACACCTTC. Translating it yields CAIRSMAERSGYTF.

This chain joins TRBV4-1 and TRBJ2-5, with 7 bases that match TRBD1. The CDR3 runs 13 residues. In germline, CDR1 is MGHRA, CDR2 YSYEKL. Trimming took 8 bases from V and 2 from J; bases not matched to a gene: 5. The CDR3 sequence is CASGWGQQETQYF. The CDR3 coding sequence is TGCGCCAGCGGATGGGGACAGCAAGAGACCCAGTACTTC.

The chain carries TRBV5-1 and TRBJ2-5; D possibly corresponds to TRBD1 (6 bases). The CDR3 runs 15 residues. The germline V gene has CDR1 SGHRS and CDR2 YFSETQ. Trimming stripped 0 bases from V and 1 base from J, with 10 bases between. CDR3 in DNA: TGCGCCAGCAGCTTGGCCTCCAGGGGCCAAGAGACCCAGTACTTC. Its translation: CASSLASRGQETQYF.

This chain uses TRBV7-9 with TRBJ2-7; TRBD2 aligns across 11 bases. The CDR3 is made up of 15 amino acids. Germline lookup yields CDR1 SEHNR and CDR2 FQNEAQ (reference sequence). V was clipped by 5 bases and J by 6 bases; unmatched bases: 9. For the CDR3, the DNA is TGTGCCAGCAGCCGCATAGGGCTAGCGGGGGGCGAGCAGTACTTC. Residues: CASSRIGLAGGEQYF.